The clone carrying this T cell receptor beta chain was counted many times. No antigen is known for it. The record originates from a study of identical twins. Findings and limits, study-wide: Monozygotic twins shared more out-of-frame TCR alpha than recombination models predicted. Zero-insertion findings could be partly confounded by invariant cells (MAIT and iNKT cells). Twins showed weaker excess sharing in their beta out-of-frame sequences.

TCRdb called the 5' RACE reads again in MiXCR, with one record for every CDR3 protein. This sample carries a few hundred thousand distinct CDR3 sequences, approximately 17% of them seen once, and the ten largest clones take approximately 12%. Trimming took 0 bases from V and 1 from J, leaving 4 bases between them. The germline V gene encodes CDR1 SGHRS and CDR2 YFSETQ. The CDR3 spans 13 residues. The TCR comes from a man aged 45-65 years in good health. Specimen: naive T cells sorted from blood. This chain uses TRBV5-1 with TRBJ2-5; D call uncertain. The CDR3 spells CASSLDTQETQYF. In nucleotides, the CDR3 is TGCGCCAGCAGCTTGGACACCCAAGAGACCCAGTACTTC.